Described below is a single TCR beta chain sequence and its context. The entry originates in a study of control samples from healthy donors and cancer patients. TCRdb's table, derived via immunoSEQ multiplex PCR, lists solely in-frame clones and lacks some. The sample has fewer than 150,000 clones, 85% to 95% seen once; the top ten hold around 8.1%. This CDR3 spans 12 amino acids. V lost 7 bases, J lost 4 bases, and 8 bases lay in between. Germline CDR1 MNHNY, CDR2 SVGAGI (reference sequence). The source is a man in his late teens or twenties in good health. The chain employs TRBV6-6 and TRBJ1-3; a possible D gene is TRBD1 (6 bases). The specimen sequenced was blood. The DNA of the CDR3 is TGTGCCAGCAAAACAGGGGGAAACACCATATATTTT. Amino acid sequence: CASKTGGNTIYF.